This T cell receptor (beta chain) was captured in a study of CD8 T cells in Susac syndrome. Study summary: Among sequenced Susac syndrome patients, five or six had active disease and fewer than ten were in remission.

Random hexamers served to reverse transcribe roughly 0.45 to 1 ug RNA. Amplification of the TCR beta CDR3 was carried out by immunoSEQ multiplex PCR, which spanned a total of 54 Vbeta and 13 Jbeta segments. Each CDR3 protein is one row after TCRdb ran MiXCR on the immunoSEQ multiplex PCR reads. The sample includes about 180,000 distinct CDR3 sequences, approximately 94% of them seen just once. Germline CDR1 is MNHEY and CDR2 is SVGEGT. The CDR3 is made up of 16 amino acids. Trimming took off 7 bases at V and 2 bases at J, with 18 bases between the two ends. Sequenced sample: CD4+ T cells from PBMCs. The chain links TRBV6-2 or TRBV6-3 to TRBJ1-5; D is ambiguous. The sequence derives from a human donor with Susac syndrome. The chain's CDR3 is CASTTWAVPGNQPQHF. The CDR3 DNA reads TGTGCCAGCACCACGTGGGCTGTACCGGGCAATCAGCCCCAGCATTTT.